Listed here is a single T cell receptor beta chain. Other nucleotide sequences from this sample produce the same CDR3. It was at deep level that the assay was run. The table came from immunoSEQ multiplex PCR; TCRdb's copy has only in-frame clones and leaves some out. The sample lists 2,500,000 or so clones, 93% occurring once. Each sample came from a Caucasian adult donor living in Nashville, Tennessee. Into CD45RA+ naive and CD45RA-negative memory subsets, the CD4+ cells were split. The data were obtained in a study of shared clonotypes between healthy human individuals. Study context: CD4 naive and memory got three plates each, CD8 naive two, CD8 memory one.

With V trimmed by 3 bases and J by 1 base, 5 bases remained unmatched. The CDR3 contains 15 residues. Germline loops: CDR1 SGHDT, CDR2 YYEEEE. This chain connects TRBV5-6 to TRBJ1-1; 8 positions agree with TRBD1. The sample was naive CD4+ T cells from PBMCs. Specified subset: CD45RA+ positively selected. The clonotype was recovered from a man younger than 35 in good health. Some clones in this sample may be carry-over from other donors' samples. In nucleotides, the CDR3 is TGTGCCAGCAGCTCATCCGGGACAGGGAACACTGAAGCTTTCTTT. It specifies CASSSSGTGNTEAFF.